Listed below are T cell receptor beta chains from one sample, sequenced in a study of T-cell memory formation after mild COVID-19. Using its own MiXCR run on the 5' RACE reads, TCRdb lists one record per CDR3 protein. The sample gives about 470,000 distinct CDR3 sequences, about 23% of which show up once; 12% is in the top ten. What was sequenced was PBMCs or a T cell subset sorted from them (not recorded which). These receptors originate from an adult woman who had mild COVID-19 (a few samples of this study predate the infection). Cell type and time point are not known. CDR3s include the opening cysteine and the closing phenylalanine or tryptophan. The D gene is left open where the match is weak. Not all rows give a size; the values are once, few, many and, for expanded clones, a class.

J | D | V | size | CDR3 | DNA
TRBJ1-1 | - | TRBV12-3/TRBV12-4 | - | CASSFRTAREAEAFF | TGTGCCAGCAGTTTCCGGACAGCTCGGGAGGCTGAAGCTTTCTTT
TRBJ2-1 | TRBD2 | TRBV6-2/TRBV6-3 | - | CASRRTTSGINEQFF | TGTGCCAGCAGACGAACGACTAGCGGGATTAATGAGCAGTTCTTC
TRBJ1-1 | - | TRBV7-9 | - | CASSPSFVSMNTEAFF | TGTGCCAGCAGTCCATCTTTCGTCAGCATGAACACTGAAGCTTTCTTT
TRBJ1-1 | - | TRBV4-3 | - | CASSQGGVMNTEAFF | TGCGCCAGCAGCCAAGGAGGGGTAATGAACACTGAAGCTTTCTTT
TRBJ2-7 | TRBD1 | TRBV7-8 | few | CASSLGRTGGAVTEQYF | TGTGCCAGCAGCTTAGGACGGACAGGGGGCGCGGTAACCGAGCAGTACTTC
TRBJ2-3 | - | TRBV7-3 | few | CASSAHSLSTDTQYF | TGTGCCAGCAGCGCTCATAGTTTGAGCACAGATACGCAGTATTTT
TRBJ2-2 | - | TRBV6-1 | - | CASMWTLGSGELFF | TGTGCCAGCATGTGGACATTAGGGTCCGGGGAGCTGTTTTTT
TRBJ2-7 | - | TRBV4-1 | - | CASSHAVRTTYEQYF | TGCGCCAGCAGCCACGCGGTCAGGACCACCTACGAGCAGTACTTC
TRBJ2-2 | - | TRBV6-4 | - | CASSDEGGTGELFF | TGTGCCAGCAGTGACGAGGGGGGAACCGGGGAGCTGTTTTTT
TRBJ2-1 | TRBD2 | TRBV2 | - | CASRPLAGGSYNEQFF | TGTGCCAGCAGACCCCTCGCGGGGGGCTCCTACAATGAGCAGTTCTTC
TRBJ1-1 | - | TRBV7-9 | few | CASSLEGGYTEAFF | TGTGCCAGCAGCTTAGAGGGCGGATACACTGAAGCTTTCTTT
TRBJ2-1 | TRBD2 | TRBV5-5 | many | CASSSRLADYNEQFF | TGTGCCAGCAGCTCCCGACTAGCGGATTACAATGAGCAGTTCTTC
TRBJ1-2 | TRBD1 | TRBV6-5 | few | CASSYFGTAANYGYTF | TGTGCCAGCAGTTACTTTGGGACAGCCGCTAACTATGGCTACACCTTC
TRBJ2-3 | TRBD2 | TRBV7-2 | - | CASSLVGTSTADTQYF | TGTGCCAGCAGCTTAGTAGGGACTAGCACCGCAGATACGCAGTATTTT
TRBJ2-2 | - | TRBV24-1 | - | CATSQTNTGELFF | TGTGCCACTAGTCAGACAAACACCGGGGAGCTGTTTTTT
TRBJ2-2 | - | TRBV6-6 | few | CASSYNALAGELFF | TGTGCCAGCAGTTACAACGCGTTGGCCGGGGAGCTGTTTTTT
TRBJ2-5 | - | TRBV11-2 | few | CASSLAMGTTQYF | TGTGCCAGCAGCTTAGCTATGGGTACCACCCAGTACTTC
TRBJ2-7 | TRBD1 | TRBV2 | - | CASSPGTGYVGEQYF | TGTGCCAGCAGCCCCGGGACAGGGTATGTTGGCGAGCAGTACTTC
TRBJ2-7 | - | TRBV15 | few | CATSRGTASTKQYF | TGTGCCACCAGCAGAGGGACTGCCTCTACGAAGCAGTACTTC
TRBJ2-2 | TRBD2 | TRBV25-1 | few | CASSVTSGGPNTGELFF | TGTGCCAGCAGTGTAACTAGCGGGGGACCGAACACCGGGGAGCTGTTTTTT
TRBJ1-1 | TRBD1 | TRBV5-1 | - | CASLEGATDTEAFF | TGCGCCAGCCTAGAGGGGGCCACGGACACTGAAGCTTTCTTT
TRBJ1-5 | - | TRBV2 | - | CASSENAVGFGDYSNQPQHF | TGTGCCAGCAGTGAAAATGCGGTGGGTTTTGGGGACTATAGCAATCAGCCCCAGCATTTT
TRBJ2-2 | - | TRBV7-2 | few | CASSSLSVGELFF | TGTGCCAGCAGCTCCCTGTCGGTCGGGGAGCTGTTTTTT
TRBJ1-5 | - | TRBV7-2 | many | CASSVRGNQPQHF | TGTGCCAGCAGCGTCCGGGGCAATCAGCCCCAGCATTTT
TRBJ1-1 | - | TRBV5-1 | few | CASSFQGANTEAFF | TGCGCCAGCAGCTTCCAGGGAGCTAACACTGAAGCTTTCTTT
TRBJ1-2 | TRBD1 | TRBV7-2 | few | CASSSAGTGGGYTF | TGTGCCAGCAGCTCCGCCGGGACAGGGGGAGGCTACACCTTC
TRBJ1-5 | - | TRBV6-6 | - | CASSYSTVFQPQHF | TGTGCCAGCAGTTACTCGACCGTGTTCCAGCCCCAGCATTTT
TRBJ2-1 | - | TRBV30 | - | CAWSVKADYNEQFF | TGTGCCTGGAGTGTAAAAGCAGATTACAATGAGCAGTTCTTC
TRBJ2-1 | TRBD2 | TRBV7-9 | - | CASSLRRENLVNEQFF | TGTGCCAGCAGCTTACGGCGGGAGAACCTCGTCAATGAGCAGTTCTTC
TRBJ2-7 | - | TRBV4-3 | few | CASSQEAQTYEQYF | TGCGCCAGCAGCCAAGAGGCACAGACCTACGAGCAGTACTTC
TRBJ2-7 | TRBD2 | TRBV20-1 | few | CSASVHRGDEQYF | TGCAGTGCTAGTGTCCACCGGGGGGACGAGCAGTACTTC
TRBJ2-7 | - | TRBV4-3 | - | CASSQALGGPYEQYF | TGCGCCAGCAGCCAAGCCTTAGGGGGACCCTACGAGCAGTACTTC
TRBJ2-3 | - | TRBV29-1 | few | CNRSTDTQYF | TGCAACAGGAGCACAGATACGCAGTATTTT
TRBJ1-1 | TRBD1 | TRBV7-6 | few | CASSPRDRHTEAFF | TGTGCCAGCAGCCCCCGGGACAGACACACTGAAGCTTTCTTT
TRBJ2-1 | TRBD2 | TRBV14 | few | CASSQIAGAVYNEQFF | TGTGCCAGCAGCCAAATAGCGGGAGCTGTCTACAATGAGCAGTTCTTC
TRBJ1-1 | TRBD1 | TRBV12-3/TRBV12-4 | few | CASSRTGYTEAFF | TGTGCCAGCAGTCGGACAGGGTACACTGAAGCTTTCTTT
TRBJ2-5 | - | TRBV6-5 | few | CASSSGSGETQYF | TGTGCCAGCAGTTCGGGAAGTGGGGAGACCCAGTACTTC
TRBJ2-1 | - | TRBV27 | - | CASSTTFPYNEQFF | TGTGCCAGCAGTACAACTTTTCCATACAATGAGCAGTTCTTC
TRBJ1-5 | - | TRBV27 | - | CASSPLESNQPQHF | TGTGCCAGCAGTCCCCTGGAGAGCAATCAGCCCCAGCATTTT
TRBJ2-1 | TRBD2 | TRBV20-1 | - | CSARSSSGRAYEQFF | TGCAGTGCTAGGTCCTCTAGCGGGAGGGCCTATGAGCAGTTCTTC
TRBJ2-3 | TRBD2 | TRBV9 | - | CASSVAAGGPSDTQYF | TGTGCCAGCAGCGTAGCAGCGGGGGGGCCTTCAGATACGCAGTATTTT
TRBJ2-7 | - | TRBV5-1 | - | CASSGKTGRYEQYF | TGCGCCAGCAGCGGCAAGACAGGCCGATACGAGCAGTACTTC
TRBJ2-3 | TRBD2 | TRBV7-9 | - | CASSTRLAGGPDTQYF | TGTGCCAGCAGCACCCGACTAGCGGGGGGGCCTGATACGCAGTATTTT
TRBJ1-5 | TRBD1 | TRBV19 | - | CASRLRDRGNQPQHF | TGTGCCAGTAGACTTAGGGACAGGGGCAATCAGCCCCAGCATTTT
TRBJ2-5 | - | TRBV4-2 | - | CASSQAEGRIETQYF | TGTGCCAGCAGCCAAGCGGAGGGGAGGATAGAGACCCAGTACTTC
TRBJ2-3 | - | TRBV11-3 | few | CASSLDLGLLTDTQYF | TGTGCCAGCAGCTTAGATCTAGGGCTCCTCACAGATACGCAGTATTTT
TRBJ2-7 | - | TRBV7-2 | - | CASSLQTIQEEQYF | TGTGCCAGCAGCTTACAGACAATACAGGAAGAGCAGTACTTC
TRBJ1-1 | - | TRBV7-9 | - | CASSLRQAPSTEAFF | TGTGCCAGCAGCCTACGACAGGCCCCGAGCACTGAAGCTTTCTTT
TRBJ1-1 | TRBD1 | TRBV6-5 | - | CATTRGQGREAFF | TGTGCCACCACAAGAGGACAGGGACGTGAAGCTTTCTTT
TRBJ1-2 | - | TRBV5-1 | few | CASSSSRDPLFGYTF | TGCGCCAGCAGCTCGAGTAGGGATCCGCTATTTGGCTACACCTTC
TRBJ2-6 | TRBD1 | TRBV28 | - | CAINRGSSGANVLTF | TGTGCCATCAACAGGGGAAGTTCTGGGGCCAACGTCCTGACTTTC
TRBJ2-7 | - | TRBV7-9 | - | CASSTRWDYEQYF | TGTGCCAGCAGCACTCGATGGGACTACGAGCAGTACTTC
TRBJ2-6 | TRBD1 | TRBV2 | - | CASSPTGVGANVLTF | TGTGCCAGCAGCCCCACAGGGGTCGGGGCCAACGTCCTGACTTTC
TRBJ1-5 | TRBD1 | TRBV20-1 | - | CSARVNRGQNQPQHF | TGCAGTGCTAGAGTTAACAGGGGGCAAAATCAGCCCCAGCATTTT
TRBJ2-1 | - | TRBV6-4 | - | CASSEERWVYNEQFF | TGTGCCAGCAGTGAAGAACGGTGGGTCTACAATGAGCAGTTCTTC
TRBJ1-1 | TRBD1 | TRBV6-6 | - | CASLRDRGPGTEAFF | TGTGCCAGCCTCCGGGACAGGGGGCCGGGGACTGAAGCTTTCTTT
TRBJ1-3 | - | TRBV14 | - | CASSQDLASVSGNTIYF | TGTGCCAGCAGCCAAGATCTAGCTTCAGTCTCTGGAAACACCATATATTTT
TRBJ2-7 | - | TRBV4-1 | - | CASSQDVWEPSSEQYF | TGCGCCAGCAGCCAAGATGTATGGGAGCCGTCTTCCGAGCAGTACTTC
TRBJ2-1 | TRBD2 | TRBV5-5 | many | CASSLVAGGLFNEQFF | TGTGCCAGCAGCTTGGTAGCGGGGGGACTTTTCAATGAGCAGTTCTTC